The following is a T cell receptor (beta chain) sequence with its context. What it binds is not known. This sample was included in a study of shared clonotypes between healthy human individuals. CD45RA-negative memory and CD45RA+ naive subsets were split from the CD4+ cells. Method: immunoSEQ multiplex PCR; TCRdb's copy keeps in-frame clones and lacks some. Of about 2.3 million clones in the sample, more than 80% were seen once. Regarding the study as a whole: Donor clonotype sharing was expected to depend on sequencing depth. Larger richness was generally estimated for naive than memory subsets.

The V end was cut by 10 bases, the J end by 2 bases, with 14 bases between. The CDR3 extends over 13 amino acids. CDR1 is MNHEY, CDR2 SMNVEV, per germline (reference sequence). The chain couples TRBV27 to TRBJ1-2; D gene ambiguous. The TCR was taken from a man younger than 35 in good health. Some clones in this sample may be carry-over from other donors' samples. Sequenced sample: naive CD4+ T cells from PBMCs. Subset defined: CD45RA+ positively selected. CDR3 nucleotide sequence: TGTGCCACCCACCCCCGGGCCAACTATGGCTACACCTTC. Translated, it gives CATHPRANYGYTF.